This T cell receptor beta chain was recovered during a study of shared clonotypes between healthy human individuals. Study results and limitations: Larger estimated richness was generally recorded for naive subsets relative to memory subsets.

This clone was picked up many times. Its antigen remains unidentified. Adult Caucasians living in Nashville, Tennessee made up all of the donors. V shed 9 bases and J 0 bases; nucleotides not matched to a gene: 5. This CDR3 spans 14 amino acids. Germline CDR1 LNHNV, CDR2 YYDKDF (reference sequence). Deep-level assay runs were performed. DNA at approximately 200 ng, approximately 30,000 T cell genomes, went into sorted-subset replicate PCRs. Generated by immunoSEQ multiplex PCR, the TCRdb table keeps only in-frame clones and is missing some. The table has roughly 2.5 million clones, approximately 92% seen once.

The source of this sequence is a man between 18 and 35 years old in good health. Sequenced sample: naive CD4+ T cells sorted from blood. The subset was: CD45RA+ positively selected. The chain uses TRBV15 and TRBJ2-1, with 7 bases matching TRBD1. The CDR3 nucleotides read TGTGCCACAACCAGGGGGTTCTCCTACAATGAGCAGTTCTTC. As protein: CATTRGFSYNEQFF.